Listed here are 27 T cell receptor beta chains from one sample, sequenced in a study of shared clonotypes between healthy human individuals. This table comes from immunoSEQ multiplex PCR, and its TCRdb copy is limited to in-frame clones, with some not included. Of around 2,000,000 clones in the sample, about 95% were seen once. CD45RO-negative, CCR7-selected cells formed the naive CD8 fraction, which excluded terminally differentiated effector memory CD45RA+ cells. What was sequenced was naive CD8+ T cells sorted from blood. The source of these receptors is a man aged 18 to 29 in good health.

This rearrangement joins TRBV27 to TRBJ2-1; D is possibly TRBD1 (9 bases). The germline gives CDR1 MNHEY, CDR2 SMNVEV (reference sequence). The CDR3 sequence is 16 residues long. V gave up 6 bases and J gave up 13 bases, with 28 bases separating them. The CDR3 DNA follows: TGTGCCAGCAGCAAACAGGGGGCGGGCGGGGGGATCCCACAGTTCTTC. This codes for CASSKQGAGGGIPQFF.

This clone showed up just once. DNA of the CDR3: TGTGCCGGCTCTAGCGGGACCTACCAAGAGACCCAGTACTTC. Protein: CAGSSGTYQETQYF. The J gene is TRBJ2-5, the V gene TRBV7-8; 9 bases are shared with TRBD2. V shed 11 bases and J 0 bases; nucleotides not matched to a gene: 7. The germline CDR1 and CDR2 sequences are SGHVS and FQNEAQ. The length of the CDR3 is 14 residues.

Concerning this clone itself: The same CDR3 can be traced to other DNA sequences in this sample. The chain employs TRBV30 and TRBJ1-5; D possibly corresponds to TRBD1 (6 bases). The CDR3 is made up of 13 amino acids. V lost 0 bases and J lost 5, with 8 bases in between. CDR1 and CDR2 (germline): GTSNPN, SVGIG (reference sequence). CDR3 in amino acids: CAWSVQGDQPQHF. CDR3 sequence (DNA): TGTGCCTGGAGTGTACAGGGCGATCAGCCCCAGCATTTT.

The chain recombines TRBV21-1 with TRBJ1-4; TRBD1, the D gene given by the table, was not confirmed from the DNA. TRBV21-1 is a pseudogene locus. CDR3 length: 15 amino acids. Here the CDR3 reads CASSRPTGLNEKLFF. In DNA, the CDR3 is TGTGCCAGCAGCAGACCGACAGGACTTAATGAAAAACTGTTTTTT.

The chain employs TRBV28 and TRBJ2-3, with D possibly TRBD2 on 6 matching bases. This CDR3 has 16 amino acids. V lost 0 bases, J lost 7 bases, and 17 bases lay in between. CDR1 is MDHEN, CDR2 SYDVKM, per germline. The CDR3 is CASSLWTRDSHNTQYF. The CDR3 DNA follows: TGTGCCAGCAGTTTATGGACCCGGGACTCCCATAATACGCAGTATTTT.

About this clone itself: The same CDR3 is also encoded by other DNA sequences in this sample. This chain uses TRBV5-1 with TRBJ2-7, with D unclear. V shed 0 bases and J shed 6 bases, with 7 bases lying between them. The CDR3 totals 12 residues. Germline loops: CDR1 SGHRS, CDR2 YFSETQ. CDR3 region: CASSLAAGEQYF. The DNA of the CDR3 is TGCGCCAGCAGCTTGGCGGCCGGCGAGCAGTACTTC.

The chain has TRBV6-4 and TRBJ1-2; D is ambiguous. CDR1 MRHNA and CDR2 SNTAGT come from the germline V gene. The CDR3 is 12 residues long. Deletions cut 3 bases from V and 8 bases from J, with 10 bases between. Here the CDR3 DNA reads TGTGCCAGCAGTGAGGACGGGGAGGGCTACACCTTC. Encoded protein: CASSEDGEGYTF.

This chain's CDR3 is CAWCPGTGRYEQYF. In DNA form, the CDR3 reads TGTGCCTGGTGCCCCGGGACAGGCCGATACGAGCAGTACTTC. The chain uses TRBV30 and TRBJ2-7; 8 bases align to TRBD1. The V segment lost 5 bases and the J segment 4 bases; nucleotides outside the gene matches: 10. The CDR3 has 14 amino acids. Looked up from germline, CDR1 is GTSNPN and CDR2 is SVGIG (reference sequence).

This clone was picked up one time. CDR3: CAWSDGRGGGYTF. CDR3 in DNA: TGTGCCTGGAGTGATGGCAGGGGCGGAGGCTACACCTTC. This chain connects TRBV30 to TRBJ1-2; the D gene is possibly TRBD1 (6 bases). The CDR3 is made up of 13 amino acids. Germline V gene lookup returns CDR1 GTSNPN and CDR2 SVGIG (reference sequence). V lost 1 base to trimming and J lost 8 bases, with 14 bases between them.

The chain couples TRBV5-5 to TRBJ2-5; weak D call: TRBD1 (6 bases). Germline-derived CDR1 and CDR2 are SGHKS and YYEKEE (reference sequence). This CDR3 has 14 amino acids. Between the trimmed V and J ends, which lost 2 bases and 3 bases, there was a span of 11 bases. The CDR3 coding sequence is TGTGCCAGCAGCTTCTTTGCAGGGGAAGAGACCCAGTACTTC. Translation gives CASSFFAGEETQYF.

The chain employs TRBV7-2 and TRBJ2-5; TRBD2 agrees at 8 bases. V lost 5 bases and J lost 3; bases outside the gene matches: 11. CDR3 size: 16 residues. CDR1 SGHTA and CDR2 FQGNSA come from the germline V gene. The CDR3 DNA is TGTGCCAGCAGCGAACCACCGGGACTAGGGGAAGAGACCCAGTACTTC. Protein product: CASSEPPGLGEETQYF.

The J gene is TRBJ2-3, the V gene TRBV7-9; D is uncertain. CDR3 length equals 16 residues. Trimming removed 5 bases from V and 1 base from J, with 16 bases in between. Germline lookup yields CDR1 SEHNR and CDR2 FQNEAQ (reference sequence). The CDR3 DNA is TGTGCCAGCAGCGATTTAGGGTATTTGGGCACAGATACGCAGTATTTT. The encoded protein is CASSDLGYLGTDTQYF.

The chain employs TRBV2 and TRBJ1-1, with D unclear. The germline gives CDR1 SNHLY, CDR2 FYNNEI. The CDR3 has 13 amino acids. Trimming left V 8 bases short and J 4 bases short, with 14 bases between. The DNA of the CDR3 is TGTGCCAGCCGGGGTTGGGGAGGCACTGAAGCTTTCTTT. Translating it yields CASRGWGGTEAFF.

This clone was detected only once. The chain is built from TRBV6-1 and TRBJ1-4; no definite D call. The V gene's germline CDR1 is MNHNS and CDR2 SASEGT. Trimming cost V 8 bases and J 4 bases, with 11 bases left between them. This CDR3 has 13 amino acids. The CDR3 is CASRTASNEKLFF. In DNA, the CDR3 is TGTGCCAGCCGGACGGCTAGTAATGAAAAACTGTTTTTT.

The CDR3, as DNA: TGTGCCAGCAGCCTCGGAACGGGGACGTTTTACAATGAGCAGTTCTTC. This gives the protein CASSLGTGTFYNEQFF. The chain joins TRBV11-2 to TRBJ2-1; D may be TRBD1 or TRBD2 (5 bases each). With 5 bases removed from V and 4 bases from J, the gap between germline ends came to 18 bases. Per germline, CDR1 SGHAT and CDR2 FQNNGV. This CDR3 contains 16 residues.

The chain employs TRBV29-1 and TRBJ2-7, with D possibly being TRBD1 or TRBD2 (7 bases each). Germline CDR1 SQVTM, CDR2 ANQGSEA. V was clipped by 2 bases and J by 6 bases, with 23 bases between them. The CDR3 covers 16 residues. This CDR3 is CSVEFVRAGGGGEQYF. In nucleotides, the CDR3 is TGCAGCGTTGAATTCGTTAGGGCAGGGGGGGGTGGCGAGCAGTACTTC.

V gene TRBV10-3 combines with J gene TRBJ2-7; 7 nucleotides match TRBD2. The CDR3 consists of 15 residues. Germline lookup yields CDR1 ENHRY and CDR2 SYGVKD. V lost 7 bases and J lost 3; bases outside the gene matches: 12. CDR3 nucleotides: TGTGCCATCACCGGGGGGACTATCAAAATCTACGAGCAGTACTTC. It yields the protein CAITGGTIKIYEQYF.

The V gene is TRBV5-1, the J gene TRBJ1-6; the match to TRBD1 covers 9 bases. This CDR3 contains 15 residues. CDR1 SGHRS and CDR2 YFSETQ come from the germline V gene. V lost 8 bases, J lost 7 bases, and 10 bases stayed unmatched. CDR3 in DNA: TGCGCCAGTCGGGCGGCGGGACAGGGCAATTCACCCCTCCACTTT. This sequence encodes CASRAAGQGNSPLHF.

The rearrangement uses TRBV5-6 and TRBJ2-7; tentative D call: TRBD2 (5 bases). With 0 bases removed from V and 1 base from J, the gap between germline ends came to 11 bases. Per the germline V gene, CDR1 is SGHDT and CDR2 is YYEEEE. The CDR3 covers 15 residues. CDR3 nucleotide sequence: TGTGCCAGCAGCTTGGCCCGCAGCGGTTCCTACGAGCAGTACTTC. It translates to CASSLARSGSYEQYF.

V is TRBV7-9 and J is TRBJ2-1, with 7 nucleotides matching TRBD2. V shed 1 base, J shed 7 bases, and the junction held 7 bases outside the gene matches. Germline assignment: CDR1 SEHNR and CDR2 FQNEAQ (reference sequence). The CDR3 is made up of 15 amino acids. CDR3 region: CASSLGLAVWNEQFF. The CDR3 coding sequence is TGTGCCAGCAGCTTAGGGCTAGCGGTATGGAATGAGCAGTTCTTC.

The V call is TRBV6-5, the J call TRBJ2-3, with 7 bases aligning to TRBD1. Unmatched junction bases numbered 10, after V lost 2 bases and J lost 5 bases. From germline, CDR1 is MNHEY and CDR2 SVGAGI. This CDR3 region has 16 residues. CDR3 nucleotide sequence: TGTGCCAGCAGTTACACAGCAACAGGGGCAGGAGATACGCAGTATTTT. Translating gives CASSYTATGAGDTQYF.

V and J are TRBV19 and TRBJ2-3; D remains unclear. The CDR3 has 12 amino acids. CDR1 is LNHDA and CDR2 is SQIVND in the germline V gene (reference sequence). The germline V and J ends were trimmed by 5 bases and 1 base, with 4 bases remaining between them. CDR3 in amino acids: CASSLGTDTQYF. CDR3 in DNA: TGTGCCAGTAGTCTCGGCACAGATACGCAGTATTTT.

This clone has only a few counts. Other nucleotide sequences in the sample specify the same CDR3. The chain links TRBV5-4 to TRBJ1-1; D remains ambiguous. Germline V CDR1 and CDR2: SGHNT, YYREEE (reference sequence). V gave up 1 base and J gave up 4 bases, with 5 bases separating them. The CDR3 runs 12 residues. The CDR3, as DNA: TGTGCCAGCAGCTTGACCGGCACTGAAGCTTTCTTT. Amino acid sequence: CASSLTGTEAFF.

On this clone: The sample carries other DNA sequences with the same CDR3. The chain carries TRBV30 and TRBJ1-5; unclear D gene. The germline V and J ends were trimmed by 1 base and 2 bases, with 6 bases remaining between them. The CDR3 totals 13 residues. The germline gives CDR1 GTSNPN, CDR2 SVGIG (reference sequence). The CDR3 loop is CAWSGQGNQPQHF. The CDR3 DNA reads TGTGCCTGGAGTGGGCAGGGCAATCAGCCCCAGCATTTT.

This chain joins TRBV28 and TRBJ1-1, with D maybe TRBD1 (6 bases). This CDR3 spans 17 amino acids. V lost 6 bases to trimming and J lost 1 base, with 21 bases between them. The V gene's germline CDR1 is MDHEN and CDR2 SYDVKM. The CDR3 nucleotides are TGTGCCAGCAGGTTCCTACACAGGGAACTCTGGAACACTGAAGCTTTCTTT. It is translated as CASRFLHRELWNTEAFF.

The chain has TRBV5-4 and TRBJ2-5, with D possibly being TRBD1 (6 bases). The V and J ends lost 0 bases and 3 bases respectively, with 15 bases between them. CDR1 and CDR2 from the germline V gene are SGHNT and YYREEE (reference sequence). The CDR3 consists of 16 residues. The CDR3 sequence: CASSLAPGTSKETQYF. CDR3 sequence (DNA): TGTGCCAGCAGCTTGGCCCCTGGGACATCAAAAGAGACCCAGTACTTC.

This sequence joins TRBV19 and TRBJ2-7; no clear D. The CDR3 sequence is 13 residues long. Trimming shortened V by 2 bases and J by 0 bases, and 5 bases separated the two germline ends. Germline V lookup: CDR1 LNHDA, CDR2 SQIVND (reference sequence). The CDR3 nucleotides are TGTGCCAGTAGTATAAAATACTCCTACGAGCAGTACTTC. It encodes CASSIKYSYEQYF.